What follows describes a single T cell receptor (beta chain). Its antigen remains unknown. These data belong to a study of PD-1 blockade in classical Hodgkin lymphoma. Findings and limits, study-wide: Lower baseline TCR diversity marked trial partial responders and progressors. At C4D1, TCR diversity had climbed significantly for CD4+ cells, though not for CD8+ cells.

After removal of 4 bases from V and 6 bases from J, the junction contained 9 bases not matched to a gene. The CDR3 has 14 amino acids. Germline-derived CDR1 and CDR2 are SGHAT and FQNNGV. Relapses following autologous stem cell transplantation were seen in all patients, with brentuximab vedotin exposure varying. Only in-frame clones appear in the TCRdb table, and some are missing; sequencing was by immunoSEQ multiplex PCR. The table records around 39,000 clones, less than 85% of them present only once. The sample here was peripheral blood mononuclear cells (PBMCs), taken before the second cycle of nivolumab. The chain couples TRBV11-2 to TRBJ2-7; 7 positions match TRBD1. The receptor was derived from a human donor with classical Hodgkin lymphoma. CDR3 nucleotides: TGTGCCAGCAGCTCCACTATGACAGGGCTCGAGCAGTACTTC. This codes for CASSSTMTGLEQYF.